The present T cell receptor beta chain was sequenced within a study of breast tumors, draining lymph nodes, adjacent tissues. Study results and caveats: Compared with lymph nodes, tumors were less diverse; compared with nontumor tissue, more. Data fit most tumor T cells coming from lymph node, expanding in tumor. Data only fit, rather than demonstrated, lymph node origin of most tumor T cells.

TCRdb reanalysed the multiplex PCR reads using MiXCR and keeps one entry per CDR3 protein. Of some 120,000 distinct CDR3 sequences detected, just under 20% appear once; the ten largest clones hold over 3%. Notes on this clonotype: The target antigen is unknown. A much larger clone differs from this one at a single base, so this may be a read error.

The lymph nodes were axillary draining lymph nodes from breast cancer patients. Between the trimmed V and J ends, which lost 7 bases and 0 bases, there was a span of 18 bases. The CDR3 length is 16 residues. The germline CDR1 and CDR2 sequences are SGHVS and FQNEAQ. The sample taken for sequencing was axillary lymph node tissue. This sequence was found in a female donor with breast cancer. Some clones in this sample may be carry-over from other donors' samples. The V gene is TRBV7-8, the J gene TRBJ1-2, with D perhaps matching TRBD1 (5 bases). Written as DNA, the CDR3 is TGTGCCAGCAACCCTGACGGGGGTTGGGCTAACTATGGCTACACCTTC. Amino acid sequence: CASNPDGGWANYGYTF.